The present TCR beta chain was sequenced within a study of cytomegalovirus exposure and HLA in healthy donors. This clone was observed once. With 60 Vbeta and 13 Jbeta primers, the PCR was carried out. Clones were read by immunoSEQ multiplex PCR, and TCRdb kept only the in-frame ones, dropping some. The data contain around 120,000 clones, approximately 79% of them seen just once; the ten biggest clones take up about 16%. The CDR3 runs to 14 residues. Germline CDR1 is SGHNT and CDR2 is YYREEE (reference sequence). The junction had 8 bases not matched to a gene; V was cut back by 4 bases and J by 6 bases.

The source of this sequence is a man aged 45-65 years in good health and CMV-seropositive. The V gene is TRBV5-4, the J gene TRBJ1-2, with 8 bases fitting TRBD1. Sequenced: PBMCs. This chain's CDR3 is CASSRTGLTHGYTF. The CDR3 DNA reads as TGTGCCAGCAGCAGGACAGGGCTCACGCATGGCTACACCTTC.